Presented here are 28 T cell receptor beta chains from one specimen sequenced in a study of CD4+ T cells in melanoma. TCRdb's copy holds only in-frame clones and misses some; the assay was immunoSEQ multiplex PCR. The table includes about 6,600 clones, roughly three quarters detected once. The sequenced sample consisted of cells from a culture (not recorded whether cultured in vitro). These receptors originate from a human donor with melanoma.

This clone was observed once. V gene TRBV5-1 combines with J gene TRBJ2-7, with a weak D call TRBD2 (7 bases). Trimming took off 6 bases at V and 2 bases at J, with 12 bases between the two ends. CDR1 and CDR2 (germline): SGHRS, YFSETQ. This CDR3 has 13 residues. The CDR3 here is CASTGEGPYEQYF. For the CDR3, the DNA is TGCGCCAGCACAGGGGAGGGCCCCTACGAGCAGTACTTC.

This clone came up once. V usage is TRBV28 and J usage is TRBJ1-2; 8 nucleotides line up with TRBD1. The CDR3 has 13 residues. CDR1 is MDHEN, CDR2 SYDVKM, per germline. Trimming took 3 bases from V and 6 from J; bases not matched to a gene: 3. Here the CDR3 reads CASSFQGANGYTF. CDR3 sequence (DNA): TGTGCCAGCAGTTTTCAGGGGGCGAATGGCTACACCTTC.

The chain combines TRBV3-1 (or the pseudogene TRBV3-2) with TRBJ1-2; D is undetermined. V lost 4 bases and J 5 bases, leaving 17 bases between the germline ends. There are 15 residues in the CDR3. Germline V gives CDR1 LGHDT, CDR2 YNNKEL (reference sequence). The CDR3: CASSPRSKDHYGYTF. The CDR3 bases are TGTGCCAGCAGCCCCAGAAGTAAGGACCATTATGGCTACACCTTC.

This clone was counted only a few times. The chain combines TRBV7-2 with TRBJ2-3; 9 bases align to TRBD2. CDR1 and CDR2 (germline): SGHTA, FQGNSA. This CDR3 has 17 amino acids. V gave up 4 bases and J gave up 2 bases; unmatched junction bases: 10. CDR3 in amino acids: CASSSDLLAGVTDTQYF. As DNA, the CDR3 is TGTGCCAGCAGCTCCGACCTTTTAGCGGGGGTCACAGATACGCAGTATTTT.

This clone was found a few times. The chain couples TRBV2 to TRBJ2-7, with TRBD1 identical over 10 bases. The CDR3 is 13 amino acids. Germline V gene data show CDR1 as SNHLY and CDR2 as FYNNEI. The V segment lost 6 bases and the J segment 6 bases; nucleotides outside the gene matches: 5. The CDR3 DNA follows: TGTGCCAGCAGCGGACAGGGGGTAGGCGAGCAGTACTTC. Its protein product is CASSGQGVGEQYF. Looking up the rest from reference TRBV2 and TRBJ2-7 gives the full variable domain: EPEVTQTPSHQVTQMGQEVILRCVPISNHLYFYWYRQILGQKVEFLVSFYNNEISEKSEIFDDQFSVERPDGSNFTLKIRSTKLEDSAMYFCASSGQGVGEQYFGPGTRLTVT.

The chain is built from TRBV6-2 or TRBV6-3 and TRBJ1-5; 7 nucleotides line up with TRBD1. V shed 4 bases, J shed 3 bases, and the junction held 9 bases outside the gene matches. Looked up from germline, CDR1 is MNHEY and CDR2 is SVGEGT. There are 16 residues in the CDR3. The CDR3 DNA sequence: TGTGCCAGCAGTTGGAAGGTGGGACAGCCCAATCAGCCCCAGCATTTT. As protein: CASSWKVGQPNQPQHF.

This chain connects TRBV6-5 to TRBJ1-6; the D is unclear. Germline V gene data show CDR1 as MNHEY and CDR2 as SVGAGI. V lost 7 bases and J lost 0, with 4 bases in between. CDR3 size: 13 residues. This CDR3 is CASMSSYNSPLHF. CDR3 DNA sequence: TGTGCCAGCATGAGCTCCTATAATTCACCCCTCCACTTT.

This clone has more than one count but fewer than ten. This chain joins TRBV7-2 and TRBJ2-1; maybe TRBD1 (5 bases). Per the germline V gene, CDR1 is SGHTA and CDR2 is FQGNSA. V shed 3 bases and J shed 3 bases, with 9 bases lying between them. The CDR3 is 14 amino acids. The CDR3 region is CASSLRTHYNEQFF. As DNA, the CDR3 is TGTGCCAGCAGCTTGCGGACACACTACAATGAGCAGTTCTTC.

This clone was counted between two and nine times. The rearrangement uses TRBV12-3 or TRBV12-4 and TRBJ2-2; D is perhaps TRBD1 or TRBD2 (5 bases each). CDR3 length: 13 amino acids. V lost 8 bases, J lost 6 bases, and 13 bases lay in between. The CDR3 loop reads CASGTGGPGELFF. DNA for the CDR3: TGTGCCAGCGGGACCGGAGGCCCCGGGGAGCTGTTTTTT.

In its sample, this clone is medium-sized. The V and J genes are TRBV28 and TRBJ1-1, with D hard to call. Looked up from germline, CDR1 is MDHEN and CDR2 is SYDVKM. CDR3 length: 14 amino acids. V was cut by 3 bases and J by 0 bases, with 8 bases left in between. As DNA, the CDR3 is TGTGCCAGCAGTTTCATCCGGATGAACACTGAAGCTTTCTTT. Its protein product is CASSFIRMNTEAFF.

The chain carries TRBV7-2 and TRBJ2-1; no clear D. Per germline, CDR1 SGHTA and CDR2 FQGNSA. V lost 1 base and J lost 6, with 16 bases in between. The length of the CDR3 is 16 residues. The CDR3 is CASSLVGQNSLNEQFF. DNA for the CDR3: TGTGCCAGCAGCTTAGTAGGCCAAAATAGCCTCAATGAGCAGTTCTTC.

This chain uses TRBV4-2 with TRBJ2-7; TRBD1 agrees at 11 bases. Germline trimming cut 4 bases from V and 4 bases from J; bases unmatched to any gene: 12. Germline assignment: CDR1 LGHNA and CDR2 YNFKEQ. The length of the CDR3 is 17 residues. CDR3 nucleotides: TGTGCCAGCAGCCTTACTCGAGCCGGGACAGGGGGGTACGAGCAGTACTTC. As protein: CASSLTRAGTGGYEQYF.

V usage is TRBV5-1 and J usage is TRBJ2-2; D is perhaps TRBD2 (6 bases). The CDR3 is 17 amino acids. The V end was cut by 5 bases, the J end by 1 base, with 18 bases between. In germline, CDR1 is SGHRS, CDR2 YFSETQ. The CDR3 nucleotides are TGCGCCAGCAGAAGAGGCGGGTCGACTAGGAACACCGGGGAGCTGTTTTTT. Translated, it gives CASRRGGSTRNTGELFF.

V is TRBV7-9 and J is TRBJ1-6; no clear D. The CDR3 sequence is 14 residues long. Looked up from germline, CDR1 is SEHNR and CDR2 is FQNEAQ (reference sequence). Trimming left V 2 bases short and J 7 bases short, with 9 bases between. The CDR3 region is CASSLSPRNSPLHF. CDR3 DNA: TGTGCCAGCAGCTTATCCCCGAGAAATTCACCCCTCCACTTT.

The chain has TRBV10-3 and TRBJ1-6; no clear D. V was trimmed by 3 bases and J by 6 bases, leaving 12 bases between them. The CDR3 runs to 15 residues. Germline V gene data show CDR1 as ENHRY and CDR2 as SYGVKD. CDR3 region: CAISDRADTNSPLHF. CDR3 nucleotides: TGTGCCATCAGTGACCGGGCGGATACTAATTCACCCCTCCACTTT.

The chain couples TRBV5-1 to TRBJ2-7, with D perhaps TRBD1 or TRBD2 (5 bases each). The CDR3 runs to 14 residues. The V gene lost 4 bases and the J gene lost 3 bases, with 14 bases spanning the gap. Germline V gene sequence: CDR1 SGHRS, CDR2 YFSETQ. The CDR3 DNA is TGCGCCAGCAGCACCCGGGACGCTTACTACGAGCAGTACTTC. Its protein product is CASSTRDAYYEQYF.

J is TRBJ2-5 and V is TRBV28; D perhaps matches TRBD2 (6 bases). The V end was cut by 8 bases, the J end by 4 bases, with 20 bases between. Germline V CDR1 and CDR2: MDHEN, SYDVKM. The CDR3 totals 15 residues. This chain's CDR3 is CASVGRGGLRETQYF. The CDR3 coding sequence is TGTGCCAGCGTTGGGCGGGGAGGCCTTCGAGAGACCCAGTACTTC.

V usage is TRBV3-1 (or the pseudogene TRBV3-2) and J usage is TRBJ2-5; D might be TRBD2 (6 bases). The V gene's germline CDR1 is LGHDT and CDR2 YNNKEL (reference sequence). CDR3 size: 13 residues. The V and J ends lost 5 bases and 5 bases respectively, with 12 bases between them. The CDR3 spells CASSARGFETQYF. The CDR3 DNA follows: TGTGCCAGCAGCGCCCGGGGGTTTGAGACCCAGTACTTC.

V and J are TRBV27 and TRBJ2-7; D might be TRBD1 (6 bases). Looked up from germline, CDR1 is MNHEY and CDR2 is SMNVEV (reference sequence). The V and J ends lost 5 bases and 0 bases respectively, with 11 bases between them. CDR3 size: 14 residues. In nucleotides, the CDR3 is TGTGCCAGCAGTCTACAGGGATTCTCCTACGAGCAGTACTTC. Translated: CASSLQGFSYEQYF.

The chain combines TRBV10-3 with TRBJ1-2; the D is unclear. Trimming removed 0 bases from V and 6 bases from J, with 11 bases in between. Germline V lookup: CDR1 ENHRY, CDR2 SYGVKD. The CDR3 extends over 14 amino acids. CDR3 in DNA: TGTGCCATCAGTGAGTCGTTAACCGGACATGGCTACACCTTC. This sequence encodes CAISESLTGHGYTF.

The chain is built from TRBV5-1 and TRBJ2-5; D unclear. V was pared by 1 base and J by 5 bases, with 6 bases between. The CDR3 extends over 12 amino acids. Germline CDR1 reads SGHRS; CDR2 reads YFSETQ. The CDR3 is CASSLMGETQYF. Here the CDR3 DNA reads TGCGCCAGCAGCTTGATGGGGGAGACCCAGTACTTC.

The chain carries TRBV28 and TRBJ2-3, with a possible D match to TRBD1 (5 bases). CDR3 length: 16 amino acids. The V and J ends lost 8 bases and 0 bases respectively, with 18 bases between them. Germline V CDR1 and CDR2: MDHEN, SYDVKM. CDR3 sequence: CASPPYMGPSTDTQYF. The CDR3 bases are TGTGCCAGCCCCCCTTATATGGGGCCAAGCACAGATACGCAGTATTTT. Using reference TRBV28 and TRBJ2-3 for the parts outside the CDR3, the full variable domain is DVKVTQSSRYLVKRTGEKVFLECVQDMDHENMFWYRQDPGLGLRLIYFSYDVKMKEKGDIPEGYSVSREKKERFSLILESASTNQTSMYLCASPPYMGPSTDTQYFGPGTRLTVL.

This chain joins TRBV7-2 and TRBJ1-4, with 9 bases identical to TRBD1. Germline CDR1 reads SGHTA; CDR2 reads FQGNSA. The CDR3 has 15 residues. Unmatched junction bases numbered 8, after V lost 5 bases and J lost 7 bases. The CDR3 bases are TGTGCCAGCAGCGCTTACGGGACAGGGACTGAAAAACTGTTTTTT. Encoded protein: CASSAYGTGTEKLFF.

The V gene is TRBV12-5, the J gene TRBJ1-1; D is perhaps TRBD1 (5 bases). The length of the CDR3 is 14 residues. Germline-derived CDR1 and CDR2 are LGHNT and FRNRAP. The V gene lost 1 base and the J gene lost 1 base, with 7 bases spanning the gap. CDR3 protein: CASGLGGQNTEAFF. For the CDR3, the DNA is TGTGCTAGTGGTTTGGGAGGACAGAACACTGAAGCTTTCTTT.

The gene calls are TRBV10-1 and TRBJ2-7; 9 bases are shared with TRBD1. The junction had 21 bases not matched to a gene; V was cut back by 7 bases and J by 2 bases. CDR1 is WNHNN, CDR2 SYGVQD, per germline (reference sequence). The CDR3 spans 19 residues. CDR3 nucleotide sequence: TGCGCCAGCAATCTGTTCTACGGGACAGGGTTTCACCCGACCTACGAGCAGTACTTC. This translates into CASNLFYGTGFHPTYEQYF.

This clone was detected only a few times. The V gene is TRBV25-1, the J gene TRBJ2-1; a weak D match, TRBD2 (6 bases). CDR1 is MGHDK, CDR2 SYGVNS, per germline. CDR3 length: 13 residues. V was pared by 8 bases and J by 4 bases, with 12 bases between. CDR3 in DNA: TGTGCCAGCTTAAAGGGAGGATACAATGAGCAGTTCTTC. It specifies CASLKGGYNEQFF.

This clone was counted a few times. This chain joins TRBV27 and TRBJ2-7; the D gene is possibly TRBD1 (6 bases). Trimming left V 2 bases short and J 6 bases short, with 11 bases between. Germline V CDR1 and CDR2: MNHEY, SMNVEV (reference sequence). There are 13 residues in the CDR3. The CDR3 region has the DNA TGTGCCAGCAGTTTAAACCGACAGGCCGAGCAGTACTTC. Amino acids: CASSLNRQAEQYF.

The V and J genes are TRBV11-2 and TRBJ2-7; 11 bases fit TRBD1. Per germline, CDR1 SGHAT and CDR2 FQNNGV. The CDR3 covers 15 residues. V lost 3 bases to trimming and J lost 2 bases; unmatched junction nucleotides: 3. Here the CDR3 reads CASSFPGQGAYEQYF. CDR3 DNA: TGTGCCAGCAGCTTTCCGGGACAGGGGGCCTACGAGCAGTACTTC.